This record concerns one TCR gamma chain sequence. This sequence may be a read error, since a much larger clone differs from it by one base. TCRdb re-processed the RT-PCR reads using CATT. The table lists thousands of gamma-chain clones, about 20% of them singletons, with about 3.5% in the top ten. The sample belongs to a study of gamma-delta T cells after stem cell transplantation. Germline V gives CDR1 GITISATS, CDR2 ISYDGTV (reference sequence). V gave up 1 base and J gave up 7 bases; unmatched junction bases: 4. This CDR3 contains 12 residues. The rearrangement uses TRGV9 and TRGJ1 or TRGJ2. The sequence derives from a human donor. It is not recorded whose cells these are; they may come from a transplant donor. Sequences were obtained from gamma-delta T cells. The CDR3: CALWEVQYKKLF. DNA for the CDR3: TGTGCCTTGTGGGAGGTCCAATATAAGAAACTCTTT.